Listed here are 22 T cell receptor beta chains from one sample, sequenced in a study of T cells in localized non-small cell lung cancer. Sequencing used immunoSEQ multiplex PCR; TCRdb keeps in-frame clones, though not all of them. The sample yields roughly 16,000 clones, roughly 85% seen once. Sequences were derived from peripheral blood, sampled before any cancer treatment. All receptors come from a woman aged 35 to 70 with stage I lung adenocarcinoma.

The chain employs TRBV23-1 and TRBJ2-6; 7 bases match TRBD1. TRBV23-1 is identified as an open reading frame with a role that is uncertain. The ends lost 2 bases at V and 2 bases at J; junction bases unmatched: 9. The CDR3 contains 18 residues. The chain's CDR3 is CASSQRLGGLPGANVLTF. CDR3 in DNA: TGCGCCAGCAGTCAACGTTTAGGGGGCCTTCCTGGGGCCAACGTCCTGACTTTC.

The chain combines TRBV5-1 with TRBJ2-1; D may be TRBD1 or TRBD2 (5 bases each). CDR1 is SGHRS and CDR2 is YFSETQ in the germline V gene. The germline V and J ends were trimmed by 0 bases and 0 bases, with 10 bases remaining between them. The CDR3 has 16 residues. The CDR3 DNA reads TGCGCCAGCAGCTTGGCTTCAGGGAGCTCCTACAATGAGCAGTTCTTC. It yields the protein CASSLASGSSYNEQFF.

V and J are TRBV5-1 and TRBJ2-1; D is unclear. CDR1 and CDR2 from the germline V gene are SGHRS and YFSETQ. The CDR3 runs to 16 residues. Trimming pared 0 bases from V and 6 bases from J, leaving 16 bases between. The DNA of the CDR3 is TGCGCCAGCAGCTTGGACGGGCGACCTTCTTTCAATGAGCAGTTCTTC. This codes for CASSLDGRPSFNEQFF.

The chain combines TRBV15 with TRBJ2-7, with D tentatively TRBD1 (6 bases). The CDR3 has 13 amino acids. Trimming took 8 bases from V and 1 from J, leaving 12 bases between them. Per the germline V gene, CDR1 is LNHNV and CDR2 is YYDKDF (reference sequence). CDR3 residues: CATARDTSYEQYF. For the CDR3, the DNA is TGTGCCACCGCTAGGGACACTTCCTACGAGCAGTACTTC.

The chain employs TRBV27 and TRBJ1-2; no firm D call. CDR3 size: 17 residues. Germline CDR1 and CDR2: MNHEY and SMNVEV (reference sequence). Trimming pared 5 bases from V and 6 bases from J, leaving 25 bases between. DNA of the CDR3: TGTGCCAGCAGTCCCATAGCCCTCCGCAGACACTCTGATGGCTACACCTTC. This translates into CASSPIALRRHSDGYTF.

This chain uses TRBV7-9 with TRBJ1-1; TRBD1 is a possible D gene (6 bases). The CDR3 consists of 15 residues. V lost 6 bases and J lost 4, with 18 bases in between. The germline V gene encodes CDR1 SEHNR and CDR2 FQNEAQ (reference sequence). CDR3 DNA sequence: TGTGCCAGCAGACCAAAGGACAGACTCGGCACTGAAGCTTTCTTT. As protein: CASRPKDRLGTEAFF.

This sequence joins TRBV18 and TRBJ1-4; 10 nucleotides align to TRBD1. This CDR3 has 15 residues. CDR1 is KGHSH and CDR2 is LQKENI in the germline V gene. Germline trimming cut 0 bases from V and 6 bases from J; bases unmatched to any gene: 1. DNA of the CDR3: TGTGCCAGCTCACCACCGGGGACAGGGGATGAAAAACTGTTTTTT. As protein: CASSPPGTGDEKLFF.

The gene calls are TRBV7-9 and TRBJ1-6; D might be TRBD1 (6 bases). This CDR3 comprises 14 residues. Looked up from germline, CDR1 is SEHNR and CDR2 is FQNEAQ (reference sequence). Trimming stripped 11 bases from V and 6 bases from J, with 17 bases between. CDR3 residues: CALEGGYLNSPLHF. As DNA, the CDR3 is TGTGCCCTGGAGGGGGGTTACCTTAATTCACCCCTCCACTTT.

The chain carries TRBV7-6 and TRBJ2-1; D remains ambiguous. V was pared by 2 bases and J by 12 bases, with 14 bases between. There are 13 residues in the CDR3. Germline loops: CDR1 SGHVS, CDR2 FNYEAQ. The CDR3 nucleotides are TGTGCCAGCAGCTTAAATGGCCAGTTAGGGCAGTTCTTC. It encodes CASSLNGQLGQFF. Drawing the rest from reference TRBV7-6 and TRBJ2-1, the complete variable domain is GAGVSQSPRYKVTKRGQDVALRCDPISGHVSLYWYRQALGQGPEFLTYFNYEAQQDKSGLPNDRFSAERPEGSISTLTIQRTEQRDSAMYRCASSLNGQLGQFFGPGTRLTVL.

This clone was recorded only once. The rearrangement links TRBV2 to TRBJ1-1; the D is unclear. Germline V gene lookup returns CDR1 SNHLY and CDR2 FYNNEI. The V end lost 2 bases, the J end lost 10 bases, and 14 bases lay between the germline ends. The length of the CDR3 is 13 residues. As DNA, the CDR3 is TGTGCCAGCAGTGAACTCGAGGGAGAAGGAGCTTTCTTT. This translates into CASSELEGEGAFF. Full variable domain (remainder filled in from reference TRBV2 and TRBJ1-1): EPEVTQTPSHQVTQMGQEVILRCVPISNHLYFYWYRQILGQKVEFLVSFYNNEISEKSEIFDDQFSVERPDGSNFTLKIRSTKLEDSAMYFCASSELEGEGAFFGQGTRLTVV.

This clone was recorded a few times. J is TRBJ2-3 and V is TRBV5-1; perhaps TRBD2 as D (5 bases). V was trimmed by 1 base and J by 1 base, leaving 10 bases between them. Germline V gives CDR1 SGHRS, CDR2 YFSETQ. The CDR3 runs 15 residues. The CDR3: CASSLSGPRTDTQYF. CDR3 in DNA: TGCGCCAGCAGCTTGAGCGGTCCACGCACAGATACGCAGTATTTT.

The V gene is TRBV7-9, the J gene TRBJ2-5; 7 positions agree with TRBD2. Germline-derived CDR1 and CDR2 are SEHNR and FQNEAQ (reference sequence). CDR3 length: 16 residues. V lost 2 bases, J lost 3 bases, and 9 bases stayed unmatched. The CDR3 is CASSLLATGGKETQYF. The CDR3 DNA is TGTGCCAGCAGCTTACTTGCGACCGGGGGGAAAGAGACCCAGTACTTC.

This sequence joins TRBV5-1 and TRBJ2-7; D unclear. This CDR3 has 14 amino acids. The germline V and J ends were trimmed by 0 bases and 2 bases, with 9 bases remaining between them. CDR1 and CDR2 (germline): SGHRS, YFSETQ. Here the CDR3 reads CASSLEVIPYEQYF. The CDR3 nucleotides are TGCGCCAGCAGCTTGGAGGTTATCCCCTACGAGCAGTACTTC.

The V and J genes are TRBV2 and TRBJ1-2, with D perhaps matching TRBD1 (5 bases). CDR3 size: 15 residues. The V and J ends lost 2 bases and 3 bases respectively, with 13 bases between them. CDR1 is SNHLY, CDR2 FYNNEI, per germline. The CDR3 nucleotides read TGTGCCAGCAGTGAACAGGGCGGTAGTGACTATGGCTACACCTTC. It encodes CASSEQGGSDYGYTF.

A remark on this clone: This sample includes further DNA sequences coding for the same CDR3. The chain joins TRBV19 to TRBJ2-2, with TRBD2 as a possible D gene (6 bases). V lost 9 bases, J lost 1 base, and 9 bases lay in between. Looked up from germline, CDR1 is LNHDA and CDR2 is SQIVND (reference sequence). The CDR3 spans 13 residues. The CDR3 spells CASGGLNTGELFF. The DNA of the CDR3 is TGTGCCAGCGGGGGTTTGAACACCGGGGAGCTGTTTTTT.

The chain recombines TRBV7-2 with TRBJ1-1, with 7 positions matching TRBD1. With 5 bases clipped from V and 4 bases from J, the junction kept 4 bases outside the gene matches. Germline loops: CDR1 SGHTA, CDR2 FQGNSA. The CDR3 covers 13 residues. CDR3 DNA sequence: TGTGCCAGCAGCATAAACAGGGGCACTGAAGCTTTCTTT. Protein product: CASSINRGTEAFF.

The CDR3 spells CASLRGVVSPLHF. The CDR3 bases are TGTGCCAGCCTAAGGGGGGTAGTGTCACCCCTCCACTTT. J is TRBJ1-6 and V is TRBV2; D might be TRBD1 (6 bases). Germline V gene sequence: CDR1 SNHLY, CDR2 FYNNEI. The V and J ends lost 8 bases and 10 bases respectively, with 15 bases between them. The CDR3 has 13 amino acids.

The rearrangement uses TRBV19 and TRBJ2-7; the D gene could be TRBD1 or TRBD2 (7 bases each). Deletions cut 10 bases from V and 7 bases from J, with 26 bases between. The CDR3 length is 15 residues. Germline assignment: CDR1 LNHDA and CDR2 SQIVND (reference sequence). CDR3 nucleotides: TGTGCCACCTCTTGGGAGGGACAGCACTCCCGAGAGCAGTACTTC. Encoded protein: CATSWEGQHSREQYF.

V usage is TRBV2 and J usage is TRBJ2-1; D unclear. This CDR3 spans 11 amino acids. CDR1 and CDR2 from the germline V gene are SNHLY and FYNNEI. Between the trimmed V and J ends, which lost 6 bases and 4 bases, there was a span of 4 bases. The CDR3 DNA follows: TGTGCCAGCAGAGGATACAATGAGCAGTTCTTC. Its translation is CASRGYNEQFF.

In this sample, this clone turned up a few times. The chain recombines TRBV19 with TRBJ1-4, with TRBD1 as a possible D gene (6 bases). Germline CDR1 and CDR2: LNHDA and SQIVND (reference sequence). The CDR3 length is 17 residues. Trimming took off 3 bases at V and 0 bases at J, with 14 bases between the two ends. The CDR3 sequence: CASSIGQRLATNEKLFF. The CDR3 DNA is TGTGCCAGTAGTATCGGACAGAGGTTGGCAACTAATGAAAAACTGTTTTTT.

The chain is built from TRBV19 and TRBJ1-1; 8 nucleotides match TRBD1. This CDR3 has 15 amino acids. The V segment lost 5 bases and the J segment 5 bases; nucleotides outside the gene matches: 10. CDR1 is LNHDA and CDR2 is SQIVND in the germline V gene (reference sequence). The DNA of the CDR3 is TGTGCCAGTAGTTCATCAGGGGGCTTGGGTACTGAAGCTTTCTTT. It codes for CASSSSGGLGTEAFF.

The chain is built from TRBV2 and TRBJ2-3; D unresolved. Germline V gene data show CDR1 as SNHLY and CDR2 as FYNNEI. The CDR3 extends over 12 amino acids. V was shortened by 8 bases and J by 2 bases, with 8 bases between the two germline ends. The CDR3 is CASHADTDTQYF. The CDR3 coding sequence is TGTGCCAGCCATGCTGACACAGATACGCAGTATTTT.